The clone carrying this TCR beta chain has only one observation. This sample also contains other DNA sequences that code for the same CDR3. The sample belongs to a study of T cell responses to AZD1222 COVID-19 vaccine. The method was immunoSEQ multiplex PCR; TCRdb's version includes in-frame clones alone and lacks a portion of them. Of some 130,000 clones in the sample, approximately 83% are singletons; the top ten hold 1.6%. Trimming removed 3 bases at V and 4 bases at J, with 4 bases between. This CDR3 has 12 amino acids. This rearrangement joins TRBV12-3 or TRBV12-4 to TRBJ1-5; D gene unclear. This receptor was taken from an adult in good health. This specimen was peripheral blood, taken on day 0 of AZD1222 vaccination. The CDR3 DNA is TGTGCCAGCAGTTTTGGGAATCAGCCCCAGCATTTT. Amino acid sequence: CASSFGNQPQHF.